These 9 T cell receptor beta chains came from one sample sequenced in a study of human T cells and chemical hapten exposure. Time point: patch test 2, 6 weeks after DPC sensitization. The sample's treatment: therapeutic diphenylcyclopropenone sensitization with weekly scalp DPC. TCRdb reprocessed the RACE reads with MiXCR, giving one entry per CDR3 protein. The data hold about 140,000 distinct CDR3 sequences, with 12% observed a single time. This material consisted of whole blood, taken in connection with sensitization to the hapten diphenylcyclopropenone (DPC). All receptors come from a woman aged 50 to 60 with alopecia areata. Some clones in this sample may be carry-over from other donors' samples.

This clonotype turned up a few times. The chain uses TRBV7-2 and TRBJ2-4, with 7 bases aligning to TRBD2. This CDR3 region has 15 residues. V was clipped by 6 bases and J by 9 bases; unmatched bases: 14. Germline values: CDR1 SGHTA, CDR2 FQGNSA. CDR3 sequence reads: CASRPGGGGKFIQYF. Written as DNA, the CDR3 is TGTGCCAGCAGGCCCGGCGGGGGAGGGAAGTTCATTCAGTACTTC.

The chain joins TRBV9 to TRBJ2-1, with unresolved D. V dropped 4 bases and J dropped 4 bases, with 18 bases sitting between them. The CDR3 consists of 16 residues. Germline CDR1 reads SGDLS; CDR2 reads YYNGEE. The CDR3 DNA follows: TGTGCCAGCAGCATAGGGATGGTGATTGGGTACAATGAGCAGTTCTTC. The encoded protein is CASSIGMVIGYNEQFF.

This clonotype was seen only a few times. The rearrangement joins TRBV28 to TRBJ1-1; no clear D gene. Looked up from germline, CDR1 is MDHEN and CDR2 is SYDVKM. This CDR3 is built from 10 residues. V was cut by 6 bases and J by 4 bases, with 3 bases left in between. DNA for the CDR3: TGTGCCAGCAGCCTCACTGAAGCTTTCTTT. Its translation is CASSLTEAFF.

This clonotype turned up a few times. The chain links TRBV20-1 to TRBJ2-5, with unresolved D. Per germline, CDR1 DFQATT and CDR2 SNEGSKA (reference sequence). The CDR3 sequence is 13 residues long. Trimming took off 8 bases at V and 5 bases at J, with 18 bases between the two ends. Written as DNA, the CDR3 is TGCAGTATTAGAGAATCCCGGATTGAGACCCAGTACTTC. Protein sequence: CSIRESRIETQYF.

This chain uses TRBV4-3 with TRBJ1-2, with a weak D call TRBD1 (6 bases). With 3 bases removed from V and 2 bases from J, the gap between germline ends came to 10 bases. The CDR3 is 14 amino acids. Per the germline V gene, CDR1 is LGHNA and CDR2 is YSLEER. Here the CDR3 DNA reads TGCGCCAGCAGCCAGGAACAGGGCAACTATGGCTACACCTTC. It is translated as CASSQEQGNYGYTF.

The table lists this clonotype with a few counts. The rearrangement links TRBV4-2 to TRBJ1-2; possibly TRBD1 for D (5 bases). The germline V gene has CDR1 LGHNA and CDR2 YNFKEQ. The CDR3 is 16 amino acids. Trimming removed 4 bases at V and 3 bases at J, with 18 bases between. CDR3 sequence: CASSRKPTAGDYGYTF. CDR3 bases: TGTGCCAGCAGCCGCAAACCCACCGCGGGGGACTATGGCTACACCTTC.

The chain is built from TRBV18 and TRBJ1-1; tentative D call: TRBD1 (5 bases). CDR1 KGHSH and CDR2 LQKENI come from the germline V gene. CDR3 length: 15 residues. V was clipped by 2 bases and J by 5 bases, with 15 bases between them. The CDR3 loop reads CASSPGWARGTEAFF. The CDR3 DNA reads as TGTGCCAGCTCACCAGGGTGGGCGAGGGGAACTGAAGCTTTCTTT.

This clonotype has more than one count but fewer than ten. V is TRBV7-9 and J is TRBJ2-4, with 7 bases fitting TRBD2. The germline CDR1 and CDR2 sequences are SEHNR and FQNEAQ (reference sequence). This CDR3 has 14 residues. V dropped 9 bases and J dropped 7; count of bases not matched to a gene: 12. The CDR3 nucleotides are TGTGCCAGTGGGGTCGCGGGAGTAAGGAACATTCAGTACTTC. This encodes CASGVAGVRNIQYF.

The rearrangement links TRBV6-6 to TRBJ1-1; the match to TRBD1 covers 12 bases. Germline CDR1 and CDR2: MNHNY and SVGAGI (reference sequence). The CDR3 loop spans 16 amino acids. Trimming removed 8 bases from V and 4 bases from J; junction bases left unmatched: 11. The CDR3 here is CASSSGQGAKGTEAFF. The CDR3 region has the DNA TGTGCCAGCTCCTCGGGACAGGGGGCAAAAGGCACTGAAGCTTTCTTT.